The T cell receptor beta chain under discussion was sequenced for a study of long-term antiretroviral therapy in people with HIV. A word on this clone: Its antigen is currently unknown.

At the survey level, the v3.0 immunoSEQ assay was run. The method was immunoSEQ multiplex PCR; TCRdb's version includes in-frame clones alone and lacks a portion of them. The table lists around 22,000 clones, approximately 80% of them singletons, with roughly 16% in the top ten. V was trimmed by 0 bases and J by 4 bases, leaving 5 bases between them. Germline V gene lookup returns CDR1 SGHKS and CDR2 YYEKEE (reference sequence). The CDR3 is 12 amino acids. Findings and limits, study-wide: Control repertoires displayed wider CDR3 length ranges than the HIV repertoires.

The chain has TRBV5-5 and TRBJ2-7, with D unclear. This TCR came from a man under 40 with HIV. The material was unsorted PBMCs, obtained around 4.5 years after starting antiretroviral therapy. CDR3 sequence: CASSLEGYEQYF. Here the CDR3 DNA reads TGTGCCAGCAGCTTGGAAGGGTACGAGCAGTACTTC.